This is a list of T cell receptor beta chains from one sample in a study of patients and donors after allogeneic stem cell transplantation. TCRdb called the RT-PCR reads again in MiXCR, with one record for every CDR3 protein. Of tens of thousands of distinct CDR3 sequences in the sample, under 50% were seen once. The sequenced sample was blood, either unsorted or a sorted T cell fraction (not recorded which). Every receptor here comes from a human donor who was either an allogeneic HSCT recipient or a stem cell or donor lymphocyte infusion donor (not recorded which). It is not recorded whose cells these are; they may come from a transplant donor. Each CDR3 is given with its conserved first and last residue. The D gene is left open where the match is weak. For some rows the clone size is stated as once, few or many, or as a class when expanded; others skip it.

TRBV4-3	TRBJ2-3	.	.	15	CASSQERGNADTQYF	TGCGCCAGCAGCCAAGAACGAGGGAATGCAGATACGCAGTATTTT
TRBV6-5	TRBJ1-1	.	few	15	CASSYEVAGNTEAFF	TGTGCCAGCAGTTACGAGGTGGCAGGGAACACTGAAGCTTTCTTT
TRBV20-1	TRBJ2-1	.	few	17	CSARDSGEPSSYNEQFF	TGCAGTGCTAGAGATTCTGGGGAACCCAGCTCCTACAATGAGCAGTTCTTC
TRBV9	TRBJ2-4	.	.	16	CASSVEGSIAKNIQYF	TGTGCCAGCAGCGTCGAGGGTTCGATAGCCAAAAACATTCAGTACTTC
TRBV6-5	TRBJ1-1	.	few	13	CASSYQLNTEAFF	TGTGCCAGCAGTTACCAGTTGAACACTGAAGCTTTCTTT
TRBV20-1	TRBJ1-2	TRBD1	.	17	CSARADRFPYYGYGYTF	TGCAGTGCCCGCGCGGACAGGTTTCCCTACTATGGCTATGGCTACACCTTC
TRBV12-3/TRBV12-4	TRBJ1-1	.	.	14	CASRVQGMNTEAFF	TGTGCCAGCAGGGTTCAGGGTATGAACACTGAAGCTTTCTTT
TRBV12-3/TRBV12-4	TRBJ1-4	TRBD1	.	15	CASSLQGRGEEKLFF	TGTGCCAGCAGCCTCCAGGGCAGGGGGGAAGAAAAACTGTTTTTT
TRBV6-5	TRBJ2-6	.	.	16	CASSYDSVSGANVLTF	TGTGCCAGCAGTTACGACAGCGTCTCTGGGGCCAACGTCCTGACTTTC
TRBV5-5	TRBJ1-4	.	.	15	CASSYPGASDEKLFF	TGTGCCAGCAGCTACCCGGGGGCTTCGGATGAAAAACTGTTTTTT
TRBV12-3/TRBV12-4	TRBJ1-1	TRBD1	.	14	CASRRTGLNTEAFF	TGTGCCAGCAGACGGACAGGATTGAACACTGAAGCTTTCTTT
TRBV20-1	TRBJ1-5	TRBD1	.	16	CSARDPEGASNQPQHF	TGCAGTGCTAGAGATCCCGAGGGGGCGAGCAATCAGCCCCAGCATTTT
TRBV27	TRBJ1-2	.	few	15	CASSRRTDSPRGYTF	TGTGCCAGCAGTCGTCGGACAGATTCCCCCCGAGGCTACACCTTC
TRBV6-5	TRBJ2-1	TRBD2	.	16	CASSDESGAAYNEQFF	TGTGCCAGCAGTGACGAAAGCGGGGCGGCCTACAATGAGCAGTTCTTC
TRBV7-9	TRBJ1-5	.	.	15	CASSANGFGDQPQHF	TGTGCCAGCTCCGCGAACGGATTCGGCGATCAGCCCCAGCATTTT
TRBV12-3/TRBV12-4	TRBJ1-1	.	.	13	CASSFQVNTEAFF	TGTGCCAGCAGTTTTCAGGTGAACACTGAAGCTTTCTTT
TRBV12-3/TRBV12-4	TRBJ1-3	.	.	15	CASSPGQFSGNTIYF	TGTGCCAGCAGTCCGGGGCAATTCTCTGGAAACACCATATATTTT
TRBV12-3/TRBV12-4	TRBJ1-2	.	few	13	CASSRWARHGYTF	TGTGCCAGCAGCCGTTGGGCTCGGCATGGCTACACCTTC
TRBV7-2	TRBJ1-1	TRBD1	.	12	CASSPGGARAFF	TGTGCCAGCAGCCCAGGGGGGGCTAGAGCTTTCTTT
TRBV5-1	TRBJ1-2	TRBD1	few	13	CASSGTGNYGYTF	TGCGCCAGCAGCGGGACAGGGAACTATGGCTACACCTTC
TRBV12-3/TRBV12-4	TRBJ2-1	.	.	13	CASSFGVYNEQFF	TGTGCCAGCAGTTTTGGGGTCTACAATGAGCAGTTCTTC
TRBV10-3	TRBJ1-2	.	.	13	CAIVEGPNYGYTF	TGTGCCATCGTCGAAGGACCTAACTATGGCTACACCTTC
TRBV20-1	TRBJ1-5	.	.	16	CSARNPAEGPNQPQHF	TGCAGTGCTAGGAACCCCGCGGAAGGGCCAAATCAGCCCCAGCATTTT
TRBV7-8	TRBJ1-5	.	.	15	CASSSYRGSNQPQHF	TGTGCCAGCAGCTCGTACCGGGGAAGCAATCAGCCCCAGCATTTT
TRBV6-5	TRBJ1-2	TRBD1	.	15	CASSYSRQGIYGYTF	TGTGCCAGCAGTTACTCGCGACAGGGTATTTATGGCTACACCTTC
TRBV12-5	TRBJ1-5	.	.	17	CASGVTGSGWSNQPQHF	TGTGCTAGTGGAGTTACAGGGTCTGGTTGGAGCAATCAGCCCCAGCATTTT
TRBV12-3/TRBV12-4	TRBJ1-1	.	.	11	CASSSYPEAFF	TGTGCCAGCAGCTCGTACCCTGAAGCTTTCTTT
TRBV27	TRBJ1-4	.	few	14	CASSLWGANEKLFF	TGTGCCAGCAGTTTGTGGGGGGCTAATGAAAAACTGTTTTTT
TRBV12-3/TRBV12-4	TRBJ1-2	.	few	14	CASSLDSPGYGYTF	TGTGCCAGCAGTTTAGATTCGCCGGGCTATGGCTACACCTTC
TRBV7-9	TRBJ1-6	.	few	15	CASSGQGIYNSPLHF	TGTGCCAGCAGCGGCCAGGGTATTTATAATTCACCCCTCCACTTT
TRBV20-1	TRBJ1-2	.	few	12	CSARGQSYGYTF	TGCAGTGCTAGAGGGCAGAGCTATGGCTACACCTTC
TRBV27	TRBJ1-5	TRBD1	.	15	CASSLTSGGRQPQHF	TGTGCCAGCAGTCTTACATCAGGGGGCCGGCAGCCCCAGCATTTT
TRBV28	TRBJ1-6	TRBD1	.	17	CASSLGSDRGRNSPLHF	TGTGCCAGCAGTTTAGGCTCCGACAGGGGAAGAAATTCACCCCTCCACTTT
TRBV7-3	TRBJ1-1	.	once	15	CASSFSGVYNTEAFF	TGTGCCAGCAGCTTCTCAGGGGTATATAACACTGAAGCTTTCTTT
TRBV29-1	TRBJ1-2	.	few	12	CSVELGSYGYTF	TGCAGCGTTGAGTTGGGTAGCTATGGCTACACCTTC
TRBV29-1	TRBJ1-1	.	.	10	CSGWDTEAFF	TGCAGCGGATGGGACACTGAAGCTTTCTTT